Following are 20 T cell receptor beta chains from one sample sequenced in a study of T cell responses to AZD1222 COVID-19 vaccine. TCRdb's copy holds only in-frame clones and misses some; the assay was immunoSEQ multiplex PCR. Here the sample spans about 170,000 clones, 80% to 90% being singletons. The source material was peripheral blood, sampled on day 0 of AZD1222 vaccination. Source of these receptors: an adult in good health.

V usage is TRBV10-3 and J usage is TRBJ2-7, with D perhaps being TRBD1 or TRBD2 (5 bases each). The CDR3 length is 14 residues. Trimming stripped 4 bases from V and 5 bases from J, with 15 bases between. Germline values: CDR1 ENHRY, CDR2 SYGVKD. The CDR3 nucleotides read TGTGCCATCAGTGGAGGGGCTGGGTTCGACGAGCAGTACTTC. Translating it yields CAISGGAGFDEQYF.

The chain links TRBV11-2 to TRBJ1-2; 7 positions agree with TRBD1. The germline CDR1 and CDR2 sequences are SGHAT and FQNNGV. The CDR3 has 15 amino acids. The V segment lost 1 base and the J segment 7 bases; nucleotides outside the gene matches: 9. The CDR3 loop reads CASSLVGGAIGGYTF. The CDR3 DNA sequence: TGTGCCAGCAGCTTAGTAGGGGGCGCGATAGGTGGCTACACCTTC.

This clone was recorded once. The chain employs TRBV12-3 or TRBV12-4 and TRBJ1-5; possible D gene TRBD1, 5 bases. The CDR3 sequence is 13 residues long. V lost 6 bases and J 4 bases, leaving 10 bases between the germline ends. The CDR3 region is CASRQGGNQPQHF. The CDR3 DNA reads as TGTGCCAGCAGGCAGGGAGGGAATCAGCCCCAGCATTTT.

This rearrangement joins TRBV7-3 to TRBJ1-3; possibly TRBD1 for D (5 bases). Germline lookup yields CDR1 SGHTA and CDR2 FQGTGA. V was cut by 5 bases and J by 1 base, with 15 bases left in between. The CDR3 is made up of 16 amino acids. The CDR3 sequence is CASSRGGKTSGNTIYF. Here the CDR3 DNA reads TGTGCCAGCAGCCGCGGGGGGAAAACATCTGGAAACACCATATATTTT.

The chain couples TRBV19 to TRBJ1-2; D not certain. This CDR3 spans 14 amino acids. Germline CDR1 LNHDA, CDR2 SQIVND (reference sequence). V lost 3 bases and J 6 bases, leaving 14 bases between the germline ends. The CDR3 region is CASSMMGRLDGYTF. DNA for the CDR3: TGTGCCAGTAGTATGATGGGGAGGCTTGATGGCTACACCTTC.

This rearrangement joins TRBV27 to TRBJ1-1; 9 bases line up with TRBD1. Germline loops: CDR1 MNHEY, CDR2 SMNVEV (reference sequence). Losses at the gene ends were 7 bases for V and 4 bases for J; bases not matched to a gene: 16. This CDR3 region has 17 residues. The CDR3 region is CASIPADRGSESTEAFF. Here the CDR3 DNA reads TGTGCCAGCATCCCGGCGGACAGGGGATCGGAGAGCACTGAAGCTTTCTTT.

V gene TRBV27 combines with J gene TRBJ2-1; 7 bases fit TRBD1. Germline values: CDR1 MNHEY, CDR2 SMNVEV (reference sequence). The V and J ends lost 1 base and 6 bases, in that order; junction bases with no gene match: 9. The CDR3 sequence is 16 residues long. In nucleotides, the CDR3 is TGTGCCAGCAGTTTATTCCTGGACAGGAAGGGCAATGAGCAGTTCTTC. Translating gives CASSLFLDRKGNEQFF.

The rearrangement joins TRBV5-1 to TRBJ2-2; 8 nucleotides agree with TRBD1. Trimming removed 3 bases from V and 0 bases from J; junction bases left unmatched: 19. The CDR3 has 21 residues. The germline CDR1 and CDR2 sequences are SGHRS and YFSETQ. CDR3 nucleotide sequence: TGCGCCAGCAGCTACGGACAGGGCCCCGCTAACTATCGGACGAACACCGGGGAGCTGTTTTTT. The encoded protein is CASSYGQGPANYRTNTGELFF.

This chain connects TRBV7-9 to TRBJ1-1; D gene unclear. Trimming pared 2 bases from V and 2 bases from J, leaving 3 bases between. The CDR3 consists of 12 residues. Germline loops: CDR1 SEHNR, CDR2 FQNEAQ (reference sequence). The CDR3 DNA reads TGTGCCAGCAGCTTAAGTAACACTGAAGCTTTCTTT. It is translated as CASSLSNTEAFF.

The rearrangement uses TRBV3-1 (or the pseudogene TRBV3-2) and TRBJ2-5; weak D call: TRBD2 (5 bases). Trimming shortened V by 4 bases and J by 4 bases, and 19 bases separated the two germline ends. CDR1 LGHDT and CDR2 YNNKEL come from the germline V gene (reference sequence). This CDR3 is built from 16 residues. This CDR3 reads CASSLYLTKEGETQYF. In nucleotides, the CDR3 is TGTGCCAGCAGCCTCTACCTGACCAAAGAGGGAGAGACCCAGTACTTC.

The V call is TRBV29-1, the J call TRBJ1-1, with D unclear. Deletions cut 1 base from V and 1 base from J, with 7 bases between. CDR1 and CDR2 (germline): SQVTM, ANQGSEA. The length of the CDR3 is 13 residues. CDR3 region: CSVEGWGNTEAFF. In nucleotides, the CDR3 is TGCAGCGTTGAAGGGTGGGGGAACACTGAAGCTTTCTTT.

The chain carries TRBV6-1 and TRBJ1-1; D is perhaps TRBD1 (6 bases). The CDR3 runs 16 residues. Germline values: CDR1 MNHNS, CDR2 SASEGT. Trimming took 2 bases from V and 4 from J, leaving 17 bases between them. CDR3 DNA sequence: TGTGCCAGCAGTGAAAGGTACAGGGCGGGGGCCACTGAAGCTTTCTTT. Its translation: CASSERYRAGATEAFF.

V is TRBV6-2 or TRBV6-3 and J is TRBJ1-6; a possible D gene is TRBD1 (6 bases). CDR3 length: 21 amino acids. CDR1 and CDR2 from the germline V gene are MNHEY and SVGEGT. V shed 2 bases and J shed 0 bases, with 23 bases lying between them. The CDR3 DNA sequence: TGTGCCAGCAGTTACGTTGGCGACGTGACAGGCCAACGCTCCTATAATTCACCCCTCCACTTT. It translates to CASSYVGDVTGQRSYNSPLHF.

The CDR3 sequence is CASRPVGQGANQPQHF. DNA of the CDR3: TGTGCCAGTAGGCCCGTTGGTCAGGGGGCCAATCAGCCCCAGCATTTT. This chain uses TRBV19 with TRBJ1-5; 8 nucleotides agree with TRBD1. This CDR3 has 16 residues. CDR1 is LNHDA and CDR2 is SQIVND in the germline V gene (reference sequence). Germline trimming cut 6 bases from V and 3 bases from J; bases unmatched to any gene: 10.

V and J are TRBV6-5 and TRBJ2-1; tentatively, D is TRBD2 (5 bases). This CDR3 has 13 residues. The V gene's germline CDR1 is MNHEY and CDR2 SVGAGI. The V and J ends lost 5 bases and 8 bases respectively, with 13 bases between them. CDR3 coding DNA: TGTGCCAGCAGTCCAAAACTAGACGATGAGCAGTTCTTC. This sequence encodes CASSPKLDDEQFF.

The table lists this clone with a count of one. The rearrangement links TRBV3-1 (or the pseudogene TRBV3-2) to TRBJ1-4, with D unclear. This CDR3 is built from 13 residues. The ends were cut back, 4 bases at V and 4 bases at J, with 7 bases in the middle. Looked up from germline, CDR1 is LGHDT and CDR2 is YNNKEL (reference sequence). CDR3 region: CASSPKDNEKLFF. The CDR3 DNA sequence: TGTGCCAGCAGCCCCAAGGATAATGAAAAACTGTTTTTT.

The DNA for the CDR3 is TGCGCCAGCAGCGAGCCTCAAGAGACCCAGTACTTC. As protein: CASSEPQETQYF. This chain joins TRBV5-1 and TRBJ2-5; D ambiguous. The V and J ends lost 4 bases and 2 bases respectively, with 6 bases between them. CDR1 is SGHRS and CDR2 is YFSETQ in the germline V gene. This CDR3 contains 12 residues.

On this clone: Other DNA sequences in the same sample also yield this CDR3. The genes are TRBV5-6 and TRBJ2-5, with D unresolved. The CDR3 contains 11 residues. Germline values: CDR1 SGHDT, CDR2 YYEEEE. V lost 3 bases and J 2 bases, leaving 2 bases between the germline ends. CDR3 region: CASSSQETQYF. CDR3 in DNA: TGTGCCAGCAGCTCTCAAGAGACCCAGTACTTC. The full variable domain, with the rest looked up from reference TRBV5-6 and TRBJ2-5, is DAGVTQSPTHLIKTRGQQVTLRCSPKSGHDTVSWYQQALGQGPQFIFQYYEEEERQRGNFPDRFSGHQFPNYSSELNVNALLLGDSALYLCASSSQETQYFGPGTRLLVL.

The J gene is TRBJ1-6, the V gene TRBV5-5; 8 bases line up with TRBD1. J gave up 0 bases and V 2 bases, and 13 bases lay outside the gene matches. The germline V gene has CDR1 SGHKS and CDR2 YYEKEE (reference sequence). The CDR3 loop spans 20 amino acids. The CDR3 DNA follows: TGTGCCAGCAGCTTACGGTATGGGACAGGCGTTAGCTCCTATAATTCACCCCTCCACTTT. Protein product: CASSLRYGTGVSSYNSPLHF. Filled out from reference TRBV5-5 and TRBJ1-6, the complete variable domain reads DAGVTQSPTHLIKTRGQQVTLRCSPISGHKSVSWYQQVLGQGPQFIFQYYEKEERGRGNFPDRFSARQFPNYSSELNVNALLLGDSALYLCASSLRYGTGVSSYNSPLHFGNGTRLTVT.

The chain is built from TRBV7-9 and TRBJ1-3; D is unresolved. The CDR3 has 16 residues. Per the germline V gene, CDR1 is SEHNR and CDR2 is FQNEAQ (reference sequence). V dropped 2 bases and J dropped 0 bases, with 11 bases sitting between them. The CDR3 protein is CASSLSSLNSGNTIYF. The CDR3 DNA is TGTGCCAGCAGCTTATCAAGCCTCAACTCTGGAAACACCATATATTTT.